Described below is a single TCR beta chain sequence and its context. The record originates from a study of blood T cell repertoires in COVID-19. Study details: There were acute and convalescent COVID-19 samples, and they came from the United States, Italy and Spain.

Trimming removed 3 bases at V and 1 base at J, with 6 bases between. CDR3 length equals 13 residues. Germline CDR1 KGHSH, CDR2 LQKENI. Clones were sequenced by immunoSEQ multiplex PCR, and TCRdb holds only the in-frame ones, with some missing. The sample includes about 140,000 clones, 65% to 90% of them seen just once. This TCR derives from a man in his 60s with active or convalescent COVID-19. Sequences were obtained from peripheral blood. The chain couples TRBV18 to TRBJ1-1; D not certain. The CDR3 nucleotides read TGTGCCAGCTCACCGGTAGCGAACACTGAAGCTTTCTTT. Translating gives CASSPVANTEAFF. The full variable domain, rest sourced from reference TRBV18 and TRBJ1-1, is NAGVMQNPRHLVRRRGQEARLRCSPMKGHSHVYWYRQLPEEGLKFMVYLQKENIIDESGMPKERFSAEFPKEGPSILRIQQVVRGDSAAYFCASSPVANTEAFFGQGTRLTVV.